The sequence of this TCR beta chain was determined in a study of T cells in Graves' hyperthyroidism and ophthalmopathy. Study observations and caveats: Most thyroid clonotypes expanded above 0.001 appeared in blood too.

Trimming left V 1 base short and J 9 bases short, with 16 bases between. CDR3 length: 14 amino acids. Germline CDR1 and CDR2: MGHDK and SYGVNS. As for this clonotype: Its matching antigen is unknown.

Amplification of TCR beta CDR3 regions was performed using RNA transcripts as template. The TCR CDR3 was amplified in a first-round RT-PCR using the HTBI primer set. A single record per CDR3 protein comes from TCRdb applying MiXCR to the multiplex PCR reads. The sample lists fewer than 40,000 distinct CDR3 sequences; around 52% were seen once. This clonotype was sampled from a middle-aged woman with Graves' ophthalmopathy. The chain has TRBV25-1 and TRBJ2-7, with D possibly being TRBD1 (5 bases). The sequencing sample was made of blood. The CDR3 bases are TGTGCCAGCAGTGAATTCGCAGGGCTTAATGGGCAGTACTTC. Translating gives CASSEFAGLNGQYF.